This T cell receptor (beta chain) emerged from a study of T-cell reconstitution after alpha-beta-depleted transplantation in children. The CDR3 is 14 amino acids. V was pared by 1 base and J by 5 bases, with 11 bases between. Germline V gene sequence: CDR1 SGHAT, CDR2 FQNNGV. This clonotype showed up many times. A TCRbeta library incorporating unique molecular identifiers was prepared. TCRdb ran MiXCR on the PCR reads and lists one entry per CDR3 protein. The sample contains about 200,000 distinct CDR3 sequences, 5% to 7.5% of which appear only once. Sample: PBMCs, taken before TCRalphabeta/CD19-depleted stem cell transplant. J is TRBJ1-1 and V is TRBV11-2, with TRBD1 as a possible D gene (5 bases). The sequence was collected from a girl in the first two years of life with combined immunodeficiency, due to receive a stem cell transplant. This CDR3 is CASSLVLGGTEAFF. Here the CDR3 DNA reads TGTGCCAGCAGCTTAGTCCTGGGGGGGACTGAAGCTTTCTTT.